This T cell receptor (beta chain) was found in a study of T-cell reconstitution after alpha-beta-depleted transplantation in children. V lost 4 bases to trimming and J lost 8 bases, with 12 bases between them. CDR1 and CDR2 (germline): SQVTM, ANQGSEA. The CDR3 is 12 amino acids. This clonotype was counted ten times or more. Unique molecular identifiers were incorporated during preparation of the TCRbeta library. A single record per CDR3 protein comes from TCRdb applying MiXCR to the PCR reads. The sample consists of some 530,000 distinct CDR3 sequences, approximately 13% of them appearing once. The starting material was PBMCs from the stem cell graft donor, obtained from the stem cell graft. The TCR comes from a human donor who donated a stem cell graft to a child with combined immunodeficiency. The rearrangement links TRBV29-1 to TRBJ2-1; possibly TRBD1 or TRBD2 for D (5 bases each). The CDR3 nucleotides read TGCAGCGTTGTTTCTTGGGGGTATGAGCAGTTCTTC. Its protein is CSVVSWGYEQFF.